This TCR beta chain was obtained from a study of patients and donors after allogeneic stem cell transplantation (dated by TCRdb to 2020 to 2021). Receptors were amplified or captured by RT-PCR. The sequencing machine was a NextSeq 550. TCRdb's own reprocessing of the public reads used fastp at Q25 and MiXCR and kept productive beta chains. Every entry covers one CDR3 protein and lists the most common genes and DNA from its rows. This sample has just over 55,000 distinct CDR3 sequences in its table, and about an eighth of those were observed once. The ten top clones hold more than 25% of the sample. As for this clonotype: Its antigen remains undetermined. Base qualities are not recorded, but no much larger clone differs from it by a single base.

The germline V gene supplies CDR1 SGHRS and CDR2 YFSETQ. For this chain, trimming is 1 base at the V end and 4 bases at the J end, and the number of junction bases without a gene match is 7. The CDR3 contains 15 residues, cysteine and phenylalanine counted. Of all the DNA, just the CDR3 is kept, 45 bases in frame from base 1. This chain is built from TRBV5-1 and TRBJ2-7; 8 bases in the junction line up with TRBD2. The receptor was derived from a human donor who was either an allogeneic HSCT recipient or a stem cell or donor lymphocyte infusion donor (not recorded which). It is not recorded whose cells these are; they may come from a transplant donor. The source material was blood, either unsorted or a sorted T cell fraction (not recorded which). The DNA sequence is as follows: TGCGCCAGCAGCTTGAACCCGGGACTAGGTTACGAGCAGTACTTC. Its translation is CASSLNPGLGYEQYF.